The next 13 T cell receptor beta chains were all read from a single sample in a study of graft-versus-host responses after intestinal transplantation. Sequencing used immunoSEQ multiplex PCR; TCRdb keeps in-frame clones, though not all of them. The sample consists of 99,000 or so clones, 92% of them appearing once. Their cognate antigens are unknown. Here the sequenced sample was unstimulated CD8+ T cells sorted from spleen or lymph node cells, taken before transplant. The receptor source for this set is a human donor who was the organ donor for an intestinal transplant.

V is TRBV4-2 and J is TRBJ1-2, with 7 bases fitting TRBD1. This CDR3 spans 13 amino acids. Per the germline V gene, CDR1 is LGHNA and CDR2 is YNFKEQ. Germline trimming cut 5 bases from V and 5 bases from J; bases unmatched to any gene: 5. The CDR3 loop is CASSKQQGYGYTF. The CDR3 DNA sequence: TGTGCCAGCAGCAAACAACAGGGGTATGGCTACACCTTC.

The chain couples TRBV4-1 to TRBJ1-1; tentatively, D is TRBD1 (6 bases). CDR1 and CDR2 from the germline V gene are MGHRA and YSYEKL. The CDR3 is 21 amino acids. With 4 bases removed from V and 1 base from J, the gap between germline ends came to 31 bases. CDR3 bases: TGCGCCAGCAGCCCACCACCCTCTCCTCACCCGACATGGACAGCGAACACTGAAGCTTTCTTT. This translates into CASSPPPSPHPTWTANTEAFF.

The sample holds one count of this clone. In nucleotides, the CDR3 is TGTGCCAGCAGAAGCGGTGGTGATGAGCAGTTCTTC. Translated: CASRSGGDEQFF. The V and J genes are TRBV28 and TRBJ2-1; possibly TRBD2 for D (5 bases). The ends were cut back, 6 bases at V and 8 bases at J, with 11 bases in the middle. The germline CDR1 and CDR2 sequences are MDHEN and SYDVKM. The CDR3 spans 12 residues.

V is TRBV9 and J is TRBJ1-2, with D maybe TRBD1 (5 bases). Between the trimmed V and J ends, which lost 4 bases and 4 bases, there was a span of 8 bases. The CDR3 loop spans 12 amino acids. Germline V gives CDR1 SGDLS, CDR2 YYNGEE. The CDR3 nucleotides are TGTGCCAGCAGCCAGGGTCTCTATGGCTACACCTTC. It specifies CASSQGLYGYTF.

The gene calls are TRBV10-1 and TRBJ2-3; a weak D match, TRBD2 (6 bases). With 2 bases removed from V and 5 bases from J, the gap between germline ends came to 14 bases. The V gene's germline CDR1 is WNHNN and CDR2 SYGVQD (reference sequence). CDR3 length: 15 amino acids. The CDR3 region has the DNA TGCGCCAGCAGTGAGGCGCTAGCGCCGGGAGATACGCAGTATTTT. It encodes CASSEALAPGDTQYF.

The rearrangement links TRBV30 to TRBJ2-5, with TRBD1 identical over 10 bases. This CDR3 has 15 amino acids. Germline lookup yields CDR1 GTSNPN and CDR2 SVGIG (reference sequence). J was trimmed by 4 bases and V by 3 bases; bases with no gene match: 8. The CDR3 spells CAWSRTGGLGETQYF. CDR3 coding DNA: TGTGCCTGGAGCCGGACAGGGGGATTGGGAGAGACCCAGTACTTC.

The J gene is TRBJ1-2, the V gene TRBV7-8; D might be TRBD1 (6 bases). This CDR3 is built from 15 residues. Germline lookup yields CDR1 SGHVS and CDR2 FQNEAQ. V shed 3 bases and J shed 3 bases, with 14 bases lying between them. The CDR3 spells CASSLNPTGHYGYTF. DNA for the CDR3: TGTGCCAGCAGCTTGAATCCGACAGGCCACTATGGCTACACCTTC.

J is TRBJ2-3 and V is TRBV27; D perhaps matches TRBD1 (6 bases). From germline, CDR1 is MNHEY and CDR2 SMNVEV (reference sequence). V was cut by 6 bases and J by 0 bases, with 19 bases left in between. The CDR3 has 17 amino acids. The chain's CDR3 is CASRQGSVWLSTDTQYF. The DNA for the CDR3 is TGTGCCAGCAGACAGGGAAGCGTATGGCTTAGCACAGATACGCAGTATTTT.

This chain uses TRBV11-3 with TRBJ1-1; D call uncertain. CDR3 length: 16 amino acids. Germline lookup yields CDR1 SGHNT and CDR2 YENEEA. V lost 2 bases and J 4 bases, leaving 17 bases between the germline ends. The CDR3 DNA reads as TGTGCCAGCAGCTTATTATACGGGGATTTTGTCACTGAAGCTTTCTTT. It encodes CASSLLYGDFVTEAFF.

The chain combines TRBV2 with TRBJ2-1, with D possibly being TRBD2 (5 bases). There are 18 residues in the CDR3. Trimming removed 3 bases from V and 1 base from J, with 19 bases in between. CDR1 and CDR2 (germline): SNHLY, FYNNEI. The CDR3 coding sequence is TGTGCCAGCAGTGAGGTTGAATTTGTACGGGGATCCTACAATGAGCAGTTCTTC. This sequence encodes CASSEVEFVRGSYNEQFF.

This chain connects TRBV27 to TRBJ2-7, with TRBD2 identical over 8 bases. Trimming took 2 bases from V and 3 from J; bases not matched to a gene: 3. The germline gives CDR1 MNHEY, CDR2 SMNVEV (reference sequence). The length of the CDR3 is 14 residues. The CDR3 protein is CASSLIAGSYEQYF. The CDR3 DNA sequence: TGTGCCAGCAGTTTAATAGCGGGAAGCTACGAGCAGTACTTC.

The chain has TRBV28 and TRBJ1-2; unclear D gene. The V end lost 5 bases, the J end lost 4 bases, and 17 bases lay between the germline ends. The CDR3 extends over 15 amino acids. Germline CDR1 reads MDHEN; CDR2 reads SYDVKM. The CDR3 bases are TGTGCCAGCAGTATCCCCGGGGAGGGTACCTATGGCTACACCTTC. This translates into CASSIPGEGTYGYTF.

This sequence joins TRBV21-1 and TRBJ2-5; the D call of TRBD2 is as the table states it, not checked on the DNA. TRBV21-1 counts as a pseudogene. CDR3 length equals 17 residues. CDR3 sequence: CASSKKARLAGGETQYF. The CDR3 DNA reads as TGTGCCAGCAGCAAAAAGGCTCGACTAGCGGGAGGAGAGACCCAGTACTTC.